A selection of T cell receptor beta chains follows, all from one sample in a study of cytomegalovirus exposure and HLA in healthy donors. The assay was immunoSEQ multiplex PCR, and TCRdb's table has in-frame clones only and misses some. Of about 190,000 clones listed, about 85% are singletons. The sample comprised PBMCs. These receptors all stem from a boy between 2 and 10 years old in good health and CMV-seronegative. The CDR3 runs from the conserved cysteine through the conserved F or W. The D gene is left open where the match is weak.

J gene: TRBJ2-1
V gene: TRBV7-9
D gene: .
CDR3 protein: CASTSGTTYNEQFF

J gene: TRBJ2-2
V gene: TRBV19
D gene: TRBD2
CDR3 protein: CASSTGGSGTGELFF

J gene: TRBJ1-2
V gene: TRBV7-9
D gene: .
CDR3 protein: CASSRPLTGSGYGYTF

J gene: TRBJ1-2
V gene: TRBV6-1
D gene: TRBD1
CDR3 protein: CASSEGWRAFTGGDQHGYTF

J gene: TRBJ2-5
V gene: TRBV11-2
D gene: .
CDR3 protein: CASSPSLGEQYF

J gene: TRBJ1-4
V gene: TRBV27
D gene: .
CDR3 protein: CASSYSNLNEKLFF

J gene: TRBJ2-2
V gene: TRBV15
D gene: TRBD1
CDR3 protein: CATSSRTGEVEELFF

J gene: TRBJ2-1
V gene: TRBV10-3
D gene: .
CDR3 protein: CAGGAGDYNEQFF

J gene: TRBJ1-2
V gene: TRBV4-1
D gene: .
CDR3 protein: CASWGGYGYTF

J gene: TRBJ2-5
V gene: TRBV2
D gene: TRBD2
CDR3 protein: CASGAGGAQETQYF

J gene: TRBJ1-1
V gene: TRBV27
D gene: .
CDR3 protein: CASSSIDSLNTEAFF

J gene: TRBJ1-1
V gene: TRBV5-6
D gene: .
CDR3 protein: CASTIMGRLNTEAFF

J gene: TRBJ1-2
V gene: TRBV6-1
D gene: .
CDR3 protein: CASRFRDSNYGYTF

J gene: TRBJ2-7
V gene: TRBV28
D gene: TRBD2
CDR3 protein: CASREASVAGPGEQYF

J gene: TRBJ2-5
V gene: TRBV15
D gene: .
CDR3 protein: CATQTGGQETQYF

J gene: TRBJ1-5
V gene: TRBV27
D gene: .
CDR3 protein: CASRQGNQPQHF

J gene: TRBJ1-2
V gene: TRBV5-6
D gene: TRBD1
CDR3 protein: CASSGQDKVFGYTF

J gene: TRBJ1-4
V gene: TRBV6-1
D gene: .
CDR3 protein: CASSDLTFGGEKLFF

J gene: TRBJ1-1
V gene: TRBV9
D gene: .
CDR3 protein: CASSVAGQGSGAFF

J gene: TRBJ2-2
V gene: TRBV2
D gene: TRBD2
CDR3 protein: CASSDGQAGNRELFF

J gene: TRBJ2-5
V gene: TRBV30
D gene: TRBD2
CDR3 protein: CAWSHPSGGFETQYF

J gene: TRBJ2-3
V gene: TRBV5-1
D gene: TRBD1
CDR3 protein: CASSFPGGSHTDTQYF

J gene: TRBJ2-1
V gene: TRBV7-6
D gene: TRBD2
CDR3 protein: CASSLWTSGSSYNEQFF

J gene: TRBJ2-1
V gene: TRBV28
D gene: TRBD2
CDR3 protein: CASSFVAGVSYNEQFF

J gene: TRBJ1-2
V gene: TRBV5-1
D gene: TRBD1
CDR3 protein: CASKGTEGRGYTF

J gene: TRBJ2-2
V gene: TRBV27
D gene: .
CDR3 protein: CASSLSRVGELFF

J gene: TRBJ2-7
V gene: TRBV6-1
D gene: .
CDR3 protein: CASVNRIYEQYF

J gene: TRBJ2-5
V gene: TRBV25-1
D gene: TRBD2
CDR3 protein: CASSDGRPSGVAETQYF

J gene: TRBJ2-1
V gene: TRBV14
D gene: .
CDR3 protein: CASSQDLLARDGEQFF

J gene: TRBJ2-3
V gene: TRBV11-3
D gene: TRBD2
CDR3 protein: CASSLAPSGQGTDTQYF

J gene: TRBJ1-2
V gene: TRBV5-6
D gene: .
CDR3 protein: CASSLFGGAGGYTF

J gene: TRBJ2-3
V gene: TRBV6-6
D gene: TRBD1
CDR3 protein: CASLGQGSDTQYF

J gene: .
V gene: TRBV5-1
D gene: TRBD2
CDR3 protein: CASSLAPTSGFSYEQYF

J gene: TRBJ1-3
V gene: TRBV7-9
D gene: .
CDR3 protein: CASSLKRDLEGNTIYF

J gene: TRBJ2-5
V gene: TRBV7-9
D gene: TRBD2
CDR3 protein: CASSFQTSGRSQETQYF

J gene: TRBJ1-1
V gene: TRBV27
D gene: .
CDR3 protein: CAILSNTEAFF

J gene: TRBJ2-5
V gene: TRBV28
D gene: TRBD2
CDR3 protein: CASSWGLAGSETQYF

J gene: TRBJ2-3
V gene: TRBV2
D gene: TRBD1
CDR3 protein: CASSKEGAQVHTQYF

J gene: TRBJ1-2
V gene: TRBV11-2
D gene: .
CDR3 protein: CASSRYRQGSNYGYTF

J gene: TRBJ1-1
V gene: TRBV10-3
D gene: .
CDR3 protein: CAISGTGGFHDTEAFF